These T cell receptor beta chains were read from a single sample in a study of human T cells and chemical hapten exposure. TCRdb passed the RACE reads through MiXCR, listing each CDR3 protein once. The sample carries over 70,000 distinct CDR3 sequences, 11% recorded once. The source was whole blood, collected in connection with sensitization to the hapten diphenylcyclopropenone (DPC). These receptors were taken from a man younger than 30 with alopecia areata. Some clones in this sample may be carry-over from other donors' samples. CDR3s include the opening cysteine and the closing phenylalanine or tryptophan. Fields, in order: clone size, D gene, J gene, V gene, CDR3 DNA, CDR3 protein. A D gene is named only where the DNA matches it firmly. A row's size may be missing; if present it is once, few, many or a size class.

>.|.|TRBJ1-1|TRBV2
TGTGCCAGCAAGAGGGCAGAGAACACTGAAGCTTTCTTT
CASKRAENTEAFF
>.|.|TRBJ2-1|TRBV11-2
TGTGCCAGCAGGCTAGGTTCCTACAATGAGCAGTTCTTC
CASRLGSYNEQFF
>few|.|TRBJ2-3|TRBV19
TGTGCCAGCAGGGACGGTCCGGGAGATACGCAGTATTTT
CASRDGPGDTQYF
>many|.|TRBJ1-1|TRBV20-1
TGCAGTGCTAGATTTTCAGCTAACACTGAAGCTTTCTTT
CSARFSANTEAFF
>many|.|TRBJ2-1|TRBV29-1
TGCAGCGTTGTAGGGGCGAATGAGCAGTTCTTC
CSVVGANEQFF
>few|.|TRBJ2-1|TRBV28
TGTGCCAGCAGTTTTGTGGGGGGCCCATACAATGAGCAGTTCTTC
CASSFVGGPYNEQFF
>.|.|TRBJ1-4|TRBV12-2
TGTGCAAGTCGCCAAACCCGAGGACAGGGAAGTCCCTCAACTAATGAAAAACTGTTTTTT
CASRQTRGQGSPSTNEKLFF
>many|.|TRBJ1-3|TRBV9
TGTGCCAGCAGCGTGGAGGGAGGGCATGGAAACACCATATATTTT
CASSVEGGHGNTIYF
>.|.|TRBJ1-4|TRBV7-2
TGTGCCAGCAGCTTAGCTAGGACGCCCAATGAAAAACTGTTTTTT
CASSLARTPNEKLFF
>.|.|TRBJ2-3|TRBV6-2/TRBV6-3
TGTGCCAGCAGGAAAAGGGGCGAGGGTACATCGGATACGCAGTATTTT
CASRKRGEGTSDTQYF
>many|.|TRBJ1-1|TRBV14
TGTGCCAGCAGCCAAGAAGCGGCGTTCACTGAAGCTTTCTTT
CASSQEAAFTEAFF
>.|TRBD2|TRBJ2-5|TRBV19
TGTGCCAGTAGTTCTCCGGGAGGCCTAGAGACCCAGTACTTC
CASSSPGGLETQYF
>.|.|TRBJ2-3|TRBV10-3
TGTGCCATCACCCTTGGGGTAGCAACAGATACGCAGTATTTT
CAITLGVATDTQYF
>.|.|TRBJ1-4|TRBV7-8
TGTGCCAGCAGCTTATCCGCCGAAAAACTGTTTTTT
CASSLSAEKLFF
>many|.|TRBJ1-1|TRBV19
TGTGCCAGTAACAATCAGGGTGGAAGGACTGAAGCTTTCTTT
CASNNQGGRTEAFF
>many|TRBD1|TRBJ1-4|TRBV19
TGTGCCAGTAGTTGGGGACAGGGATTATCGGAAAAACTGTTTTTT
CASSWGQGLSEKLFF
>.|.|TRBJ2-2|TRBV3-1
TGTGCCAGCAGCCAAGCAAAAGGGAAGGACACCGGGGAGCTGTTTTTT
CASSQAKGKDTGELFF
>many|.|TRBJ1-5|TRBV29-1
TGCAGCGTTGGCAGAGGTGACAGAAATCAGCCCCAGCATTTT
CSVGRGDRNQPQHF
>.|.|TRBJ2-7|TRBV28
TGTGCCAGCAGTACAGATCGCAGGATGAAGTACTTC
CASSTDRRMKYF
>many|.|TRBJ1-2|TRBV7-2
TGTGCCAGCAGCTTAGATCGGTCTAACTATGGCTACACCTTC
CASSLDRSNYGYTF
>.|.|TRBJ2-5|TRBV11-2
TGTGCCAGCAGCTTTGGGGGAAGCCAAGAGACCCAGTACTTC
CASSFGGSQETQYF
>.|TRBD1|TRBJ1-5|TRBV19
TGTGCCAGTAGTTCAGGGGGTCAGCCCCAGCATTTT
CASSSGGQPQHF